These T cell receptor beta chains were read from a single sample in a study of blood T cell repertoires in COVID-19. Sequencing used immunoSEQ multiplex PCR; TCRdb keeps in-frame clones, though not all of them. The table includes roughly 230,000 clones, under 90% detected once. The sample comprised peripheral blood. These receptors were collected from a woman older than 75 with acute or convalescent COVID-19. CDR3s include the opening cysteine and the closing phenylalanine or tryptophan. D genes are given only for firm matches. A clone size is listed for some rows: how often the clone was seen (once, few, many), or a class if it is expanded.

v_gene	d_gene	abundance	j_gene	CDR3aa	CDR3nt
TRBV4-1	NA	NA	TRBJ1-4	CASSQGAGGDTNEKLFF	TGCGCCAGCAGCCAAGGGGCAGGAGGGGACACTAATGAAAAACTGTTTTTT
TRBV5-6	NA	NA	TRBJ2-5	CASTTAGLETQYF	TGTGCCAGCACCACTGCGGGGTTGGAGACCCAGTACTTC
TRBV5-1	NA	few	TRBJ2-1	CASSFGQINEQFF	TGCGCCAGCAGCTTTGGACAGATCAATGAGCAGTTCTTC
TRBV7-9	NA	few	TRBJ1-2	CASSSHGREGEGYTF	TGTGCCAGCAGCTCGCACGGCAGGGAGGGTGAGGGCTACACCTTC
TRBV10-3	NA	NA	TRBJ1-2	CAISEGRQGGDGYTF	TGTGCCATCAGTGAGGGTAGGCAGGGAGGGGATGGCTACACCTTC
TRBV3-1/TRBV3-2	TRBD2	NA	TRBJ2-3	CASSRRTSGGAADTQYF	TGTGCCAGCAGCCGCCGGACTAGCGGGGGGGCAGCAGATACGCAGTATTTT
TRBV11-3	NA	NA	TRBJ2-3	CASSVSVWGDTDTQYF	TGTGCCAGCAGCGTATCGGTTTGGGGGGACACAGATACGCAGTATTTT
TRBV5-1	NA	NA	TRBJ1-3	CASSARTDSGNTIYF	TGCGCCAGCAGCGCCCGGACAGACTCTGGAAACACCATATATTTT
TRBV6-2/TRBV6-3	TRBD2	NA	TRBJ2-2	CASSSHRGTSDNTGELFF	TGTGCCAGCAGTTCGCATCGCGGGACTAGCGACAACACCGGGGAGCTGTTTTTT
TRBV19	TRBD1	NA	TRBJ2-1	CASSSGQGGNEQFF	TGTGCCAGTAGTTCGGGACAGGGTGGTAATGAGCAGTTCTTC
TRBV24-1	TRBD1	NA	TRBJ1-1	CATRDRGQGEAFF	TGTGCCACCAGGGACAGGGGGCAGGGTGAAGCTTTCTTT
TRBV3-1/TRBV3-2	NA	NA	TRBJ2-5	CASSQDPGAQETQYF	TGTGCCAGCAGCCAAGATCCAGGGGCTCAAGAGACCCAGTACTTC
TRBV18	NA	NA	TRBJ2-5	CASSPPLGGGGQETQYF	TGTGCCAGCTCACCCCCGCTGGGGGGGGGCGGCCAAGAGACCCAGTACTTC
TRBV7-9	NA	NA	TRBJ1-2	CASSLVGGYTF	TGTGCCAGCAGCTTAGTGGGCGGCTACACCTTC
TRBV19	NA	NA	TRBJ1-2	CASSPTPNYGYTF	TGTGCCAGTAGCCCCACACCTAACTATGGCTACACCTTC
TRBV20-1	NA	once	TRBJ2-1	CSAPRGEQFF	TGCAGTGCCCCACGGGGGGAGCAGTTCTTC
TRBV28	NA	once	TRBJ1-3	CASNPGTAGNTIYF	TGTGCCAGCAACCCGGGGACGGCGGGGAACACCATATATTTT
TRBV2	NA	NA	TRBJ2-5	CASSLLGGETQYF	TGTGCCAGCAGTCTCCTCGGGGGAGAGACCCAGTACTTC
TRBV27	TRBD2	NA	TRBJ2-5	CASGSGLAGQETQYF	TGTGCCAGCGGTTCTGGACTAGCGGGGCAAGAGACCCAGTACTTC
TRBV12-3/TRBV12-4	TRBD1	NA	TRBJ1-4	CASMGTGKEKLFF	TGTGCCAGCATGGGGACAGGGAAAGAAAAACTGTTTTTT
TRBV12-3/TRBV12-4	TRBD1	NA	TRBJ1-2	CASSYGQGYGYTF	TGTGCCAGCAGTTATGGACAGGGATACGGCTACACCTTC
TRBV7-8	TRBD1	once	TRBJ1-1	CASALGTANTEAFF	TGTGCCAGCGCCCTAGGGACAGCGAACACTGAAGCTTTCTTT
TRBV19	TRBD1	NA	TRBJ1-2	CASSAPGQGDAYTF	TGTGCCAGTAGTGCTCCGGGACAGGGAGATGCCTACACCTTC
TRBV7-9	TRBD1	NA	TRBJ1-1	CASSLLRTGLYSVTEAFF	TGTGCCAGCAGCTTATTGCGGACAGGGCTCTACTCGGTAACTGAAGCTTTCTTT
TRBV6-1	NA	NA	TRBJ1-3	CASSVRTTSSGNTIYF	TGTGCCAGCAGTGTAAGGACAACGAGCTCTGGAAACACCATATATTTT
TRBV9	TRBD2	NA	TRBJ2-3	CASSATSGGRMGTDTQYF	TGTGCCAGCAGCGCGACTAGCGGGGGGAGGATGGGCACAGATACGCAGTATTTT
TRBV21-1	NA	NA	TRBJ2-3	CASIQTSGDTDTQYF	TGTGCCAGCATCCAGACTAGCGGGGACACAGATACGCAGTATTTT
TRBV18	TRBD1	NA	TRBJ2-3	CASSWTGITDTQYF	TGTGCCAGCTCCTGGACAGGGATCACAGATACGCAGTATTTT
TRBV6-5	NA	NA	TRBJ2-7	CASSSPGTYEQYF	TGTGCCAGCAGTTCCCCGGGGACCTACGAGCAGTACTTC
TRBV19	TRBD1	NA	TRBJ2-7	CASSGTGVEKQYF	TGTGCCAGTAGTGGGACAGGGGTCGAAAAGCAGTACTTC
TRBV5-5	TRBD2	NA	TRBJ2-2	CASSWGTSGNTGELFF	TGTGCCAGCAGCTGGGGGACTAGCGGGAACACCGGGGAGCTGTTTTTT
TRBV19	TRBD1	NA	TRBJ1-2	CASSLGQREIGYTF	TGTGCCAGTAGTTTGGGACAGCGGGAGATCGGCTACACCTTC
TRBV11-2	TRBD2	NA	TRBJ2-2	CASSFSSGGASNTGELFF	TGTGCCAGCAGTTTCTCCAGCGGGGGGGCTTCGAACACCGGGGAGCTGTTTTTT
TRBV20-1	NA	NA	TRBJ1-1	CSASIGRGNTEAFF	TGCAGTGCTAGTATAGGGAGGGGAAACACTGAAGCTTTCTTT
TRBV7-2	TRBD1	NA	TRBJ1-1	CASTFHPQGVEAFF	TGTGCCAGCACCTTCCACCCGCAGGGGGTTGAAGCTTTCTTT
TRBV2	NA	NA	TRBJ1-5	CASSEEAKWPQHF	TGTGCCAGCAGTGAGGAGGCAAAGTGGCCCCAGCATTTT
TRBV5-1	NA	NA	TRBJ2-1	CASSTAAGGQVLEQFF	TGCGCCAGCAGCACCGCTGCAGGGGGGCAGGTTCTTGAGCAGTTCTTC
TRBV7-9	NA	few	TRBJ1-5	CASTQSGGLDQPQHF	TGTGCCAGCACTCAAAGCGGGGGGCTCGATCAGCCCCAGCATTTT
TRBV7-9	NA	once	TRBJ1-2	CASSLEQGHGYTF	TGTGCCAGCAGCTTGGAACAGGGCCATGGCTACACCTTC
TRBV4-1	TRBD2	NA	TRBJ2-5	CASSLAGVQETQYF	TGCGCCAGCAGCTTAGCGGGGGTACAAGAGACCCAGTACTTC
TRBV7-2	TRBD1	few	TRBJ2-7	CASSVVPGQGVEQYF	TGTGCCAGCAGCGTAGTACCGGGACAGGGGGTAGAGCAGTACTTC
TRBV9	NA	NA	TRBJ1-1	CASMEQGGTEAFF	TGTGCCAGCATGGAGCAGGGTGGTACTGAAGCTTTCTTT
TRBV12-3/TRBV12-4	NA	few	TRBJ1-5	CASNRQNGQPQHF	TGTGCCAGCAATAGACAGAACGGGCAGCCCCAGCATTTT
TRBV27	TRBD1	NA	TRBJ1-4	CASSRPAGTGVEKLFF	TGTGCCAGCAGTCGACCAGCCGGGACAGGGGTGGAAAAACTGTTTTTT
TRBV9	NA	NA	TRBJ2-5	CASSVALSFQETQYF	TGTGCCAGCAGCGTAGCCCTTTCATTCCAGGAGACCCAGTACTTC
TRBV18	TRBD1	NA	TRBJ1-6	CASSPKRTGGQSPLHF	TGTGCCAGCTCACCAAAACGGACAGGGGGACAGTCACCCCTCCACTTT
TRBV5-1	TRBD1	NA	TRBJ1-2	CASSPSTLGQANYGYTF	TGCGCCAGCAGCCCAAGTACCCTCGGACAGGCTAACTATGGCTACACCTTC
TRBV5-4	NA	few	TRBJ1-4	CASSSSRGDEKLFF	TGTGCCAGCAGCTCCAGCAGGGGTGATGAAAAACTGTTTTTT
TRBV7-2	TRBD2	NA	TRBJ2-3	CASSWTGTRSSMNTQYF	TGTGCCAGCAGCTGGACGGGGACTAGGAGTAGCATGAATACGCAGTATTTT
TRBV5-1	TRBD1	NA	TRBJ2-5	CASSLGQDFETQYF	TGCGCCAGCAGCCTGGGACAGGACTTTGAGACCCAGTACTTC
TRBV19	TRBD1	NA	TRBJ1-5	CASTFRTGDQPQHF	TGTGCCAGTACTTTCAGGACAGGGGATCAGCCCCAGCATTTT
TRBV28	TRBD1	NA	TRBJ1-2	CASSNVRTGNYGYTF	TGTGCCAGCAGTAATGTCCGGACAGGGAACTATGGCTACACCTTC
TRBV25-1	NA	NA	TRBJ1-1	CASSERGTNTEAFF	TGTGCCAGCAGTGAACGGGGGACGAACACTGAAGCTTTCTTT
TRBV3-1/TRBV3-2	TRBD1	NA	TRBJ2-7	CASSPMQETGGKYF	TGTGCCAGCAGCCCAATGCAAGAGACAGGGGGAAAGTACTTC
TRBV19	TRBD1	NA	TRBJ2-1	CASSPPPTGSPVREQFF	TGTGCCAGTAGTCCCCCCCCGACAGGGTCCCCAGTTAGAGAGCAGTTCTTC
TRBV5-1	NA	NA	TRBJ2-7	CASSPTGREQYF	TGCGCCAGCAGCCCCACAGGTCGTGAGCAGTACTTC
TRBV5-1	NA	few	TRBJ1-2	CASTQGSNYGYTF	TGCGCCAGCACTCAGGGGTCTAACTATGGCTACACCTTC